The clone carrying this T cell receptor beta chain was detected once. This sample stems from a study of T cell responses to AZD1222 COVID-19 vaccine. Libraries were prepared by immunoSEQ multiplex PCR; TCRdb keeps only in-frame clonotypes and omits some of them. This sample has 90,000 to 150,000 clones, with less than 90% found just once. The sample in question was peripheral blood, obtained on day 0 of AZD1222 vaccination. The receptor was derived from an adult in good health.

Here the CDR3 DNA reads TGTGCCTGGTCCCCGGGACAGGGTGGGGCTCGGGGTGTGTCACCCCTCCACTTT. Translation: CAWSPGQGGARGVSPLHF. The chain has TRBV30 and TRBJ1-6; 9 nucleotides agree with TRBD1. The V gene end was trimmed by 5 bases and the J gene end by 10 bases; junction bases not matched to a gene: 21. CDR3 length equals 18 residues. CDR1 is GTSNPN and CDR2 is SVGIG in the germline V gene (reference sequence).